The clone carrying this TCR beta chain was seen only a few times. Its antigen remains unidentified. The data originate from a study of blood T cells in healthy people across ages. The wider study: Per two T cells, template switching captured roughly one barcoded beta molecule. Findings and limits, study-wide: Using unsorted PBMCs precluded a conclusive naive versus antigen-experienced comparison.

This CDR3 contains 15 residues. Germline CDR1 reads MNHEY; CDR2 reads SVGEGT. V was cut by 7 bases and J by 0 bases, with 16 bases left in between. Alongside a J-beta primer mix, a sample-barcoded 5' primer served in a second PCR lasting roughly 6 to 12 cycles. Each single sample gave us at least 3 million CDR3-containing paired-end reads. TCRdb called the 5' RACE reads again in MiXCR, with one record for every CDR3 protein. Of hundreds of thousands of distinct CDR3 sequences listed, roughly two fifths were seen once; the top ten hold about 30%. The clonotype was recovered from a man older than 75 in good health. The material sequenced was blood. The V and J genes are TRBV6-2 or TRBV6-3 and TRBJ2-7, with TRBD2 as a possible D gene (6 bases). CDR3: CASMPDRSGSYEQYF. The CDR3, as DNA: TGTGCCAGCATGCCGGACCGTAGCGGCTCCTACGAGCAGTACTTC.